The subject of this entry is one T cell receptor beta chain. Its target is not known. The record originates from a study of cytomegalovirus exposure and HLA in healthy donors. Broader study findings: About 90% or about 30% of the time was how often most TCR beta V segments were productive, according to an earlier analysis.

PCR amplification relied on 60 Vbeta primers (plus 13 Jbeta primers). The method was immunoSEQ multiplex PCR; TCRdb's version includes in-frame clones alone and lacks a portion of them. The data hold some 140,000 clones, with more than 75% observed a single time. V shed 5 bases and J 3 bases; nucleotides not matched to a gene: 8. The CDR3 totals 17 residues. Germline V gene lookup returns CDR1 MDHEN and CDR2 SYDVKM. The chain combines TRBV28 with TRBJ1-5, with 12 bases fitting TRBD1. This receptor was identified in a female donor in good health and CMV-seronegative. The source material was PBMCs. The CDR3 loop is CASSPSRDRGPNQPQHF. In DNA form, the CDR3 reads TGTGCCAGCAGTCCATCCCGGGACAGGGGGCCCAATCAGCCCCAGCATTTT.